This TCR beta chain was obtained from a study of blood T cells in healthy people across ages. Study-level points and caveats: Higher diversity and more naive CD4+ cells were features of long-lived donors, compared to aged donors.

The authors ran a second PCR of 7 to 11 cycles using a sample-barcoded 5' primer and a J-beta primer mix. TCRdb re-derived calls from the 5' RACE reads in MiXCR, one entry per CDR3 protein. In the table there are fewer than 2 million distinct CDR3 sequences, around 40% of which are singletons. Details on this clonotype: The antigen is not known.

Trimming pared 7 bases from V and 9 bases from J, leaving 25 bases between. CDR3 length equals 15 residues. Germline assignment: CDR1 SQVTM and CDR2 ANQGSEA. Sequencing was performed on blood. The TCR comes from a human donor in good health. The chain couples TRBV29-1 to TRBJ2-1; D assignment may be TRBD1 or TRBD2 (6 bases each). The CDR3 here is CSASHRARGRVEQFF. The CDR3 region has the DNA TGCAGCGCTTCTCACCGGGCCCGGGGGCGGGTTGAGCAGTTCTTC.